The clone carrying this T cell receptor (beta chain) was counted a single time. The data are from a study of blood T cell repertoires in COVID-19. Profiling relied on immunoSEQ multiplex PCR, and the TCRdb table lists in-frame clones only, not all of them. The sample lists 250,000 to 300,000 clones, 75% to 95% seen once, with more than 0.95% in the top ten. The age range of participants was about 18 to 100 years, with residence in under 25 US areas. Cohorts were assigned according to the clinical history that participants reported. Cohort 3 donors counted as recovered after two negative PCRs, clearance, or resolved symptoms. The germline CDR1 and CDR2 sequences are SGHTA and FQGNSA. V was trimmed by 1 base and J by 5 bases, leaving 9 bases between them. The CDR3 has 14 residues.

The V and J genes are TRBV7-2 and TRBJ1-5; no reliable D call. Sequencing was carried out using PBMCs or T cells enriched from blood (not recorded which). The TCR comes from a woman in her twenties or thirties who had recovered from COVID-19. CDR3 loop: CASSLGPPDQPQHF. DNA of the CDR3: TGTGCCAGCAGCTTAGGTCCCCCCGATCAGCCCCAGCATTTT.